Described below is a single T cell receptor (beta chain) sequence and its context. As yet, its antigen is unknown. Germline CDR1 MNHEY, CDR2 SVGAGI. The V and J ends lost 5 bases and 7 bases respectively, with 15 bases between them. The CDR3 covers 14 residues. MiXCR, applied by TCRdb to the reads, yields one record per CDR3 protein. The sample carries 450,000 to 550,000 distinct CDR3 sequences, approximately 40% recorded once. This record belongs to a study of T cell repertoires in cytomegalovirus infection. As for the study in general: An indication of both CMV infection and matching HLA type came from public TCR beta signatures.

The clonotype comes from a human donor in good health (CMV status not recorded). Some clones in this sample may be carry-over from other donors' samples. The specimen comprised cultured PBMCs, sampled from culture after CMV antigen stimulation. The rearrangement links TRBV6-5 to TRBJ2-1, with D possibly being TRBD2 (6 bases). CDR3: CASSPSGSGNEQFF. CDR3 in DNA: TGTGCCAGCAGTCCTTCCGGGAGTGGGAATGAGCAGTTCTTC.